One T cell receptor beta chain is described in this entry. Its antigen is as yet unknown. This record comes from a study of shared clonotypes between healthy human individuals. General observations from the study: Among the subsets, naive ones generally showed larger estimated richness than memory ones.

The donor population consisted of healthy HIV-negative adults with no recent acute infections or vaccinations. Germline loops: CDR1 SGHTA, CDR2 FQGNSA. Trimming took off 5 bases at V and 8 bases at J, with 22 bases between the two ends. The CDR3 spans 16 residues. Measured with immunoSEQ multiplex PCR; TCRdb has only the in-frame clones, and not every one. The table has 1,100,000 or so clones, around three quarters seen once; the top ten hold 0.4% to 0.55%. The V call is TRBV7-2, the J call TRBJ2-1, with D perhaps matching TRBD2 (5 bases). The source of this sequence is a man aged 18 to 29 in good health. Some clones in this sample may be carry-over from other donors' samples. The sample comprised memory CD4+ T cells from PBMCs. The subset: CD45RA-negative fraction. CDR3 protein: CASSPSLAPPGDEQFF. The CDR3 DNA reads TGTGCCAGCAGCCCTAGCCTAGCCCCCCCCGGCGATGAGCAGTTCTTC. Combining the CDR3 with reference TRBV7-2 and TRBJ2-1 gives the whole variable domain GAGVSQSPSNKVTEKGKDVELRCDPISGHTALYWYRQSLGQGLEFLIYFQGNSAPDKSGLPSDRFSAERTGGSVSTLTIQRTQQEDSAVYLCASSPSLAPPGDEQFFGPGTRLTVL.